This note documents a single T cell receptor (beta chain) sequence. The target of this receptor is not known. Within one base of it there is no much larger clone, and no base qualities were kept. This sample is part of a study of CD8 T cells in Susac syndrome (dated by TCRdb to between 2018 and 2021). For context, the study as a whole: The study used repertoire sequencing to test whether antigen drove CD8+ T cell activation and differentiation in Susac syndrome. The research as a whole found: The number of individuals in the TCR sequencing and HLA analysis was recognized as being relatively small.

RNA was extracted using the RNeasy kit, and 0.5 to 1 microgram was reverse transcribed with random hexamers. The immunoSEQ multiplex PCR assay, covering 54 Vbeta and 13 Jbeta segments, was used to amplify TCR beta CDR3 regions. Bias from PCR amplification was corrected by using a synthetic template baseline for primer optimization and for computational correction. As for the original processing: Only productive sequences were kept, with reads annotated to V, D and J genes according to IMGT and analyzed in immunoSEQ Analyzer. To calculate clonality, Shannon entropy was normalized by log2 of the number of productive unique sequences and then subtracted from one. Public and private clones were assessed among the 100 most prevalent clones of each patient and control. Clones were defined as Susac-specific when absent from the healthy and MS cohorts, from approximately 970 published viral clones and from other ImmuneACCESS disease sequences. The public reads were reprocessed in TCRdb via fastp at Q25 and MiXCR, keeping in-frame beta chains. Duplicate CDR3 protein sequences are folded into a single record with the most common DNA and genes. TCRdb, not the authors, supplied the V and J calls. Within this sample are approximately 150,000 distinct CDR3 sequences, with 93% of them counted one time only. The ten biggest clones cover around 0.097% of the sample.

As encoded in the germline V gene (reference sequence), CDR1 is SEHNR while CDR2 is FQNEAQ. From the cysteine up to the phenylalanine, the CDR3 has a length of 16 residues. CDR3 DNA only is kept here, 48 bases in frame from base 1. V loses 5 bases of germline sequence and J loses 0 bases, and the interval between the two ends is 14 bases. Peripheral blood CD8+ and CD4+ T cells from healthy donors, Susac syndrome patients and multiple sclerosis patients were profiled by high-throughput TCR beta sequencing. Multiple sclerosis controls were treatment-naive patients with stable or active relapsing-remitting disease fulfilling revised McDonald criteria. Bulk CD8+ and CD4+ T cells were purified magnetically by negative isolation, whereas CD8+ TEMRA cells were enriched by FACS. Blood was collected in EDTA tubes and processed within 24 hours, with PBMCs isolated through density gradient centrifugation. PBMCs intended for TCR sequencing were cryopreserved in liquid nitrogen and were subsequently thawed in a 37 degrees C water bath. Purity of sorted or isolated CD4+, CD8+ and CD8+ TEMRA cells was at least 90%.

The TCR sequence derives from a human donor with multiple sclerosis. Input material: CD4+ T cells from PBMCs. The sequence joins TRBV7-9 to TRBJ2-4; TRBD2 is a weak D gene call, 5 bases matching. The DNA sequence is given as TGTGCCAGCAGCGTCGGGAAGATACTAGCCAAAAACATTCAGTACTTC. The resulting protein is CASSVGKILAKNIQYF. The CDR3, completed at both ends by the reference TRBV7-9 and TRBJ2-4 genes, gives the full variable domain DTGVSQNPRHKITKRGQNVTFRCDPISEHNRLYWYRQTLGQGPEFLTYFQNEAQLEKSRLLSDRFSAERPKGSFSTLEIQRTEQGDSAMYLCASSVGKILAKNIQYFGAGTRLSVL.